This T cell receptor beta chain emerged from a study of OX40 agonist ivuxolimab in advanced cancers. Study-level information: Previous treatment with anti-PD-1, anti-PD-L1 or anti-CTLA-4 therapy was allowed; 35% to 50% had received some.

The V end lost 5 bases, the J end lost 3 bases, and 10 bases lay between the germline ends. This CDR3 has 12 amino acids. Per germline, CDR1 GTSNPN and CDR2 SVGIG (reference sequence). Profiled with immunoSEQ multiplex PCR; TCRdb holds only in-frame clones, not every one. The table records 60,000 to 80,000 clones, 79% of them present only once. Here the sequenced sample was CD4+ or CD8+ T cells sorted from blood, taken in a trial of the OX40 agonist ivuxolimab. The chain uses TRBV30 and TRBJ2-5; D gene uncertain. This receptor was taken from an adult with an advanced solid tumor such as melanoma, head and neck, liver or kidney cancer. CDR3: CAWFLWEETQYF. The CDR3 DNA sequence: TGTGCCTGGTTTTTGTGGGAAGAGACCCAGTACTTC.